This entry is about one T cell receptor (beta chain). Its specificity is not known. The data were obtained in a study of T cells in localized non-small cell lung cancer. Trimming pared 0 bases from V and 5 bases from J, leaving 5 bases between. CDR3 length: 13 amino acids. Germline V gene sequence: CDR1 ENHRY, CDR2 SYGVKD. Clones were read by immunoSEQ multiplex PCR, and TCRdb kept only the in-frame ones, dropping some. The data contain tens of thousands of clones, about four fifths of them singletons. General study points: Greater blood T cell density accompanied longer overall survival. Heterogeneity cannot be ruled out, as sequencing used one tumor region only.

The input for sequencing was peripheral blood, taken before any cancer treatment. The receptor was derived from a female donor aged 60 or older with stage II squamous cell lung carcinoma. The J gene is TRBJ1-5, the V gene TRBV10-3, with D hard to call. The CDR3 loop reads CAISESADQPQHF. For the CDR3, the DNA is TGTGCCATCAGTGAGTCGGCGGATCAGCCCCAGCATTTT.